What follows describes a single T cell receptor (beta chain). The authors' processing: Amplification of reference gene primers provided the estimated nucleated cell counts. Profiling relied on immunoSEQ multiplex PCR, and the TCRdb table lists in-frame clones only, not all of them. V and J calls and clone size follow that table, whereas D and trimming were derived from the DNA. Of approximately 150,000 clones in the sample, 80% to 90% were seen once. The data derive from a study of blood T cell repertoires in COVID-19. Turning to the study itself: Sites in the United States, Italy and Spain provided acute and convalescent COVID-19 samples. PBMCs, B-cell-depleted T cells, or T cells provided the cDNA or gDNA that made up the material.

CDR3 length: 14 amino acids. From germline, CDR1 is SGHAT and CDR2 FQNNGV. The V segment lost 4 bases and the J segment 8 bases; nucleotides outside the gene matches: 8. This TCR was sampled from a woman in her fifties or sixties who had recovered from COVID-19. Sample: peripheral blood. The chain uses TRBV11-2 and TRBJ2-1; 7 bases fit TRBD2. DNA for the CDR3: TGTGCCAGCAGCTCACCGGGACTAATCCATGAGCAGTTCTTC. It is translated as CASSSPGLIHEQFF.